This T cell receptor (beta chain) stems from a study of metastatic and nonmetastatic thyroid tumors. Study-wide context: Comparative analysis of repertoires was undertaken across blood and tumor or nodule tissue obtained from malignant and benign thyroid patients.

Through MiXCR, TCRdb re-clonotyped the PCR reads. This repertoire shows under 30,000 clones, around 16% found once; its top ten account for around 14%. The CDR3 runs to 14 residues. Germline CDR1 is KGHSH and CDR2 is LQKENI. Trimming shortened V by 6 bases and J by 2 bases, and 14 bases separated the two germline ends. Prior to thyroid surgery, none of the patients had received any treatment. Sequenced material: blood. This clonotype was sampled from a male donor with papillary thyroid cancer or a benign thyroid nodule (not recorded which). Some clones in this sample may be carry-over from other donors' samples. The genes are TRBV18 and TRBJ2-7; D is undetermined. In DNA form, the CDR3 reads TGTGCCAGCTCGCAAAACTCCAATACCTACGAGCAGTACTTC. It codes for CASSQNSNTYEQYF.